Presented here are 17 T cell receptor beta chains from one specimen sequenced in a study of blood T cell repertoires in COVID-19. Sequencing used immunoSEQ multiplex PCR; TCRdb keeps in-frame clones, though not all of them. The table has 75,000 to 100,000 clones, around 90% seen once. The sequenced material came from peripheral blood. These receptors came from a woman older than 75 with acute or convalescent COVID-19.

V usage is TRBV2 and J usage is TRBJ1-4, with D perhaps TRBD1 (6 bases). The CDR3 has 15 residues. The germline gives CDR1 SNHLY, CDR2 FYNNEI. V lost 8 bases to trimming and J lost 3 bases, with 16 bases between them. The DNA of the CDR3 is TGTGCCAGCGAAGGGGGTCGGCTAGCTAATGAAAAACTGTTTTTT. It encodes CASEGGRLANEKLFF.

V gene TRBV4-2 combines with J gene TRBJ2-1; a weak D match, TRBD2 (5 bases). The V end lost 4 bases, the J end lost 8 bases, and 9 bases lay between the germline ends. Per the germline V gene, CDR1 is LGHNA and CDR2 is YNFKEQ. The CDR3 length is 12 residues. In nucleotides, the CDR3 is TGTGCCAGCAGCCGACCCGGGGATGAGCAGTTCTTC. Translated, it gives CASSRPGDEQFF.

The chain's CDR3 is CAWSGTRVLYGYTF. The CDR3 nucleotides are TGTGCCTGGAGCGGAACCAGGGTTTTGTATGGCTACACCTTC. This chain joins TRBV30 and TRBJ1-2; possibly TRBD1 for D (5 bases). CDR3 length equals 14 residues. Germline V lookup: CDR1 GTSNPN, CDR2 SVGIG (reference sequence). With 3 bases removed from V and 5 bases from J, the gap between germline ends came to 16 bases.

This chain joins TRBV6-6 and TRBJ2-3, with TRBD2 identical over 9 bases. The ends lost 5 bases at V and 3 bases at J; junction bases unmatched: 15. The CDR3 runs 18 residues. Germline V gene lookup returns CDR1 MNHNY and CDR2 SVGAGI (reference sequence). Here the CDR3 reads CASSLAGYSGSGTDTQYF. The CDR3 DNA follows: TGTGCCAGCAGTCTGGCAGGATATAGCGGGAGTGGAACAGATACGCAGTATTTT.

The rearrangement uses TRBV7-9 and TRBJ1-2; D is uncertain. CDR1 is SEHNR and CDR2 is FQNEAQ in the germline V gene (reference sequence). The V end was cut by 3 bases, the J end by 4 bases, with 9 bases between. The CDR3 sequence is 13 residues long. The CDR3 sequence: CASSLEYSYGYTF. CDR3 DNA sequence: TGTGCCAGCAGCTTGGAGTACTCCTATGGCTACACCTTC.

This clone appeared once. This chain uses TRBV9 with TRBJ1-2; D is undetermined. There are 13 residues in the CDR3. Germline assignment: CDR1 SGDLS and CDR2 YYNGEE. V was cut by 4 bases and J by 5 bases, with 12 bases left in between. CDR3 sequence: CASSPEGQYGYTF. The CDR3 coding sequence is TGTGCCAGCAGCCCCGAGGGCCAGTATGGCTACACCTTC.

The chain employs TRBV5-1 and TRBJ2-5; D perhaps matches TRBD1 (6 bases). This CDR3 spans 14 amino acids. The germline CDR1 and CDR2 sequences are SGHRS and YFSETQ. Trimming cost V 4 bases and J 4 bases, with 14 bases left between them. CDR3 DNA sequence: TGCGCCAGCAGCGTACAGGGTGGGTCAGAGACCCAGTACTTC. This translates into CASSVQGGSETQYF.

The sample holds one count of this clone. The chain uses TRBV11-3 and TRBJ2-7; TRBD1 matches 8 bases. The CDR3 runs to 14 residues. Trimming at V came to 5 bases and at J to 2 bases, leaving 5 bases not matched to a gene. Germline V CDR1 and CDR2: SGHNT, YENEEA. The CDR3 region has the DNA TGTGCCAGCAGCCCCGGACAGGGTACCTACGAGCAGTACTTC. This translates into CASSPGQGTYEQYF.

The chain has TRBV5-1 and TRBJ2-7; 9 nucleotides agree with TRBD1. The junction had 9 bases not matched to a gene; V was cut back by 6 bases and J by 5 bases. This CDR3 spans 14 amino acids. The V gene's germline CDR1 is SGHRS and CDR2 YFSETQ. CDR3 in amino acids: CASTLGTGLNEQYF. The CDR3 nucleotides are TGCGCCAGCACCCTGGGGACAGGGTTGAACGAGCAGTACTTC.

V gene TRBV29-1 combines with J gene TRBJ1-5, with D uncertain. Germline V gene data show CDR1 as SQVTM and CDR2 as ANQGSEA. The CDR3 runs 13 residues. Trimming pared 2 bases from V and 0 bases from J, leaving 5 bases between. CDR3 in DNA: TGCAGCGTTGAAACAGCTAGCAATCAGCCCCAGCATTTT. Translated, it gives CSVETASNQPQHF. The variable domain in full, with the rest retrieved from reference TRBV29-1 and TRBJ1-5, is SAVISQKPSRDICQRGTSLTIQCQVDSQVTMMFWYRQQPGQSLTLIATANQGSEATYESGFVIDKFPISRPNLTFSTLTVSNMSPEDSSIYLCSVETASNQPQHFGDGTRLSIL.

This rearrangement joins TRBV5-6 to TRBJ1-3; maybe TRBD1 (5 bases). CDR3 length equals 16 residues. Germline V CDR1 and CDR2: SGHDT, YYEEEE. With 3 bases removed from V and 0 bases from J, the gap between germline ends came to 13 bases. The CDR3 sequence is CASSWEGPLSGNTIYF. Here the CDR3 DNA reads TGTGCCAGCAGCTGGGAGGGGCCCCTCTCTGGAAACACCATATATTTT.

This clone was recorded only once. The CDR3 DNA reads as TGTGCCAGCTCACCAACAGATCTCCCCCCCTCCCTGAACACTGAAGCTTTCTTT. As protein: CASSPTDLPPSLNTEAFF. The rearrangement uses TRBV18 and TRBJ1-1, with D uncertain. The germline V gene encodes CDR1 KGHSH and CDR2 LQKENI. The CDR3 loop spans 18 amino acids. V lost 2 bases and J 0 bases, leaving 19 bases between the germline ends.

V usage is TRBV7-9 and J usage is TRBJ1-2, with 7 bases aligning to TRBD1. The CDR3 consists of 14 residues. The V and J ends lost 5 bases and 4 bases, in that order; junction bases with no gene match: 7. Germline values: CDR1 SEHNR, CDR2 FQNEAQ (reference sequence). CDR3 DNA: TGTGCCAGCAGCCGAACAGGGGAAACCTATGGCTACACCTTC. Translation: CASSRTGETYGYTF.

The chain uses TRBV6-5 and TRBJ1-5; 7 positions match TRBD1. V lost 6 bases to trimming and J lost 7 bases; unmatched junction nucleotides: 9. Looked up from germline, CDR1 is MNHEY and CDR2 is SVGAGI. This CDR3 has 14 amino acids. The CDR3 DNA reads as TGTGCCAGCAGACAACAGGGGTCGGGGCAGCCCCAGCATTTT. Translating gives CASRQQGSGQPQHF.

The chain recombines TRBV4-2 with TRBJ2-7, with D tentatively TRBD1 (6 bases). Trimming cost V 3 bases and J 2 bases, with 17 bases left between them. CDR3 size: 16 residues. Germline V CDR1 and CDR2: LGHNA, YNFKEQ. The chain's CDR3 is CASSQTGSRLTYEQYF. CDR3 nucleotides: TGTGCCAGCAGCCAGACAGGTTCCCGATTAACCTACGAGCAGTACTTC.

As DNA, the CDR3 is TGTGCCAGCAGCTTCAGGACGGCAGGGACTAATGAAAAACTGTTTTTT. Protein: CASSFRTAGTNEKLFF. The V call is TRBV5-6, the J call TRBJ1-4; tentatively, D is TRBD1 (5 bases). V shed 2 bases and J shed 2 bases, with 13 bases lying between them. Germline values: CDR1 SGHDT, CDR2 YYEEEE. This CDR3 region has 16 residues.

This clone occurred once. The genes are TRBV9 and TRBJ2-7; D is unclear. The V and J ends lost 0 bases and 1 base respectively, with 8 bases between them. CDR3 length equals 14 residues. Germline V lookup: CDR1 SGDLS, CDR2 YYNGEE. The CDR3 loop is CASSVVPGSYEQYF. The CDR3 nucleotides read TGTGCCAGCAGCGTAGTACCAGGATCCTACGAGCAGTACTTC. Full variable domain (rest looked up from reference TRBV9 and TRBJ2-7): DSGVTQTPKHLITATGQRVTLRCSPRSGDLSVYWYQQSLDQGLQFLIQYYNGEERAKGNILERFSAQQFPDLHSELNLSSLELGDSALYFCASSVVPGSYEQYFGPGTRLTVT.